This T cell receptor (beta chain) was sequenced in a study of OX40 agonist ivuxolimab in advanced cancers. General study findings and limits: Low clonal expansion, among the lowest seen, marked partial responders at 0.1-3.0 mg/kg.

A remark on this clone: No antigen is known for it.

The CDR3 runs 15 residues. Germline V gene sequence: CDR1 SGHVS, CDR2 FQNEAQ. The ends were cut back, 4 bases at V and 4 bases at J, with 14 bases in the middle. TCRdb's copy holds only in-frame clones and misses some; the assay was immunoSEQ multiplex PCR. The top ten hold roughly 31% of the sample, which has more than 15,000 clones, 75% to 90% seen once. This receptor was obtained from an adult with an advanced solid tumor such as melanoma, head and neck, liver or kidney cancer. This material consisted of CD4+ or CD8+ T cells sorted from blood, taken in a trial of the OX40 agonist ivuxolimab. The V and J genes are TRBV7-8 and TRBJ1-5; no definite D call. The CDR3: CASSSHLDPNQPQHF. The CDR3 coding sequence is TGTGCCAGCAGCTCGCATCTTGACCCGAATCAGCCCCAGCATTTT.